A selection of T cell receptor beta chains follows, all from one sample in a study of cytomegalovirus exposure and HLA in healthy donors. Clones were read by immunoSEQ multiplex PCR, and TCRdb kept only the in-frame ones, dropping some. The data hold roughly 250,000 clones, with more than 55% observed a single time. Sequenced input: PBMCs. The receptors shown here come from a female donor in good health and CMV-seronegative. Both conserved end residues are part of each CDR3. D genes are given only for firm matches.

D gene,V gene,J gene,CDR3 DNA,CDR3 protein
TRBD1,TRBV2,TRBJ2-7,TGTGCCAGCAGTAGGGACAGGATGAACTCCTACGAGCAGTACTTC,CASSRDRMNSYEQYF
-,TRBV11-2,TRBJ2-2,TGTGCCAGCAGCTTCGGACTATACGGGAACACCGGGGAGCTGTTTTTT,CASSFGLYGNTGELFF
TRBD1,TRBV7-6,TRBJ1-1,TGTGCCAGCAGCTTAGGGACAGGGGGTAGGAACACTGAAGCTTTCTTT,CASSLGTGGRNTEAFF
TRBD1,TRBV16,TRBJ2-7,TGTGCCAGCAGCCCCTCGACAGGGCCCTACGAGCAGTACTTC,CASSPSTGPYEQYF
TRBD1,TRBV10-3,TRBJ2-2,TGTGCCTTCCGCCGGACAGGGAACACCGGGGAGCTGTTTTTT,CAFRRTGNTGELFF
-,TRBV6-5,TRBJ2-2,TGTGCCAGCAGTTACGGGCTAGCCACCGGGGAGCTGTTTTTT,CASSYGLATGELFF
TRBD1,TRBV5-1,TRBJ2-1,TGCGCCAGCACCCTGGGACAGGCAGCTTTGGGTGAGCAGTTCTTC,CASTLGQAALGEQFF
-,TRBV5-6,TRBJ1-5,TGTGCCAGCAGTTCACGGTCGTCAGGGTGGGGTCAGCCCCAGCATTTT,CASSSRSSGWGQPQHF
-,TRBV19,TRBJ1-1,TGTGCCAGTAGTAGCCTCTACCCGAGGGCTGAAGCTTTCTTT,CASSSLYPRAEAFF
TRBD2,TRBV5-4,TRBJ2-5,TGTGCCACCTACAAACGGGAGGGGCCCCAAGAGACCCAGTACTTC,CATYKREGPQETQYF
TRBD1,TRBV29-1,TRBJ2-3,TGCAGCGTTGAAGCGACAGGGGGCAATACGCAGTATTTT,CSVEATGGNTQYF